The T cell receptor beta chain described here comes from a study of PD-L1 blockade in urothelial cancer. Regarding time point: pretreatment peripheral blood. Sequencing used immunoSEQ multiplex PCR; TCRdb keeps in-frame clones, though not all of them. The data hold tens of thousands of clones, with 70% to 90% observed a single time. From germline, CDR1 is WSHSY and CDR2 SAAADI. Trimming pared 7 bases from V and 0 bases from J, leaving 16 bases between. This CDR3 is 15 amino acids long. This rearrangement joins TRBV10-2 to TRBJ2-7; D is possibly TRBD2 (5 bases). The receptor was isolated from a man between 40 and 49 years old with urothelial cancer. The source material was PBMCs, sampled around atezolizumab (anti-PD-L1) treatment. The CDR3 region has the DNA TGCGCCAGCACTCCTACGCGCCGGGACTCCTACGAGCAGTACTTC. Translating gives CASTPTRRDSYEQYF.